These T cell receptor beta chains were read from a single sample in a study of cytomegalovirus exposure and HLA in healthy donors. The protocol was immunoSEQ multiplex PCR, while the TCRdb copy is restricted to in-frame clones and leaves out a portion. The sample holds roughly 150,000 clones, 70% to 85% seen once. Specimen: PBMCs. These TCRs come from a male donor in good health and CMV-seronegative. Both conserved end residues are part of each CDR3. Fields, in order: J gene, V gene, D gene, clone size, CDR3 protein, CDR3 DNA. A D gene is named only where the DNA matches it firmly. Part of the rows lack a size; the others show once, few, many or a class for expanded clones.

j_call: TRBJ1-2
v_call: TRBV10-2
d_call: -
clone_size: -
cdr3_aa: CASSESGRFVTF
cdr3_nt: TGCGCCAGCAGTGAGTCTGGGAGGTTTGTCACCTTC

j_call: TRBJ2-1
v_call: TRBV30
d_call: TRBD2
clone_size: -
cdr3_aa: CAYGLAGAGEQFF
cdr3_nt: TGTGCCTACGGACTAGCGGGAGCGGGTGAGCAGTTCTTC

j_call: TRBJ2-5
v_call: TRBV5-1
d_call: -
clone_size: -
cdr3_aa: CASRSDWYRETQYF
cdr3_nt: TGCGCCAGCAGGTCCGACTGGTACCGAGAGACCCAGTACTTC

j_call: TRBJ2-2
v_call: TRBV7-6
d_call: TRBD2
clone_size: -
cdr3_aa: CASSFRLAGDNTGELFF
cdr3_nt: TGTGCCAGCAGCTTTAGACTAGCGGGGGACAACACCGGGGAGCTGTTTTTT

j_call: TRBJ1-4
v_call: TRBV19
d_call: -
clone_size: -
cdr3_aa: CASSIEVGGTGEKLFF
cdr3_nt: TGTGCCAGTAGTATAGAGGTGGGGGGAACTGGCGAAAAACTGTTTTTT

j_call: TRBJ1-4
v_call: TRBV7-9
d_call: -
clone_size: -
cdr3_aa: CASSPPLGRKEEKLFF
cdr3_nt: TGTGCCAGCAGCCCACCCCTGGGGAGGAAGGAGGAAAAACTGTTTTTT

j_call: TRBJ2-7
v_call: TRBV5-8
d_call: TRBD2
clone_size: few
cdr3_aa: CASSLLGGSYEQYF
cdr3_nt: TGTGCCAGCAGCTTGTTAGGCGGGAGTTACGAGCAGTACTTC

j_call: TRBJ2-1
v_call: TRBV15
d_call: -
clone_size: -
cdr3_aa: CATSRDPQAYNEQFF
cdr3_nt: TGTGCCACCAGCAGAGATCCCCAGGCCTACAATGAGCAGTTCTTC

j_call: TRBJ1-2
v_call: TRBV7-8
d_call: TRBD1
clone_size: once
cdr3_aa: CASSHLDRGRGGYTF
cdr3_nt: TGTGCCAGCAGCCACTTAGACAGGGGGAGGGGTGGCTACACCTTC

j_call: TRBJ2-5
v_call: TRBV7-9
d_call: TRBD1
clone_size: -
cdr3_aa: CASSLGQGIPPETQYF
cdr3_nt: TGTGCCAGCAGCCTGGGACAGGGCATCCCCCCAGAGACCCAGTACTTC

j_call: TRBJ1-5
v_call: TRBV27
d_call: -
clone_size: -
cdr3_aa: CARRGPNQPQHF
cdr3_nt: TGTGCCAGAAGAGGCCCCAATCAGCCCCAGCATTTT

j_call: TRBJ2-7
v_call: TRBV5-8
d_call: TRBD2
clone_size: few
cdr3_aa: CASSLRGGSYEQYF
cdr3_nt: TGTGCCAGCAGCTTGAGGGGAGGGTCCTACGAGCAGTACTTC

j_call: TRBJ1-3
v_call: TRBV4-1
d_call: -
clone_size: -
cdr3_aa: CASSPDGGYGNTIYF
cdr3_nt: TGCGCCAGCAGCCCCGACGGGGGGTATGGAAACACCATATATTTT

j_call: TRBJ1-1
v_call: TRBV27
d_call: -
clone_size: once
cdr3_aa: CASSLPSGSEAFF
cdr3_nt: TGTGCCAGCAGTTTACCCTCAGGATCCGAAGCTTTCTTT

j_call: TRBJ1-1
v_call: TRBV16
d_call: -
clone_size: -
cdr3_aa: CASSQLQGMDTEAFF
cdr3_nt: TGTGCCAGCAGCCAGCTTCAGGGGATGGACACTGAAGCTTTCTTT

j_call: TRBJ2-1
v_call: TRBV27
d_call: TRBD2
clone_size: -
cdr3_aa: CASSLSGLAGGSEFF
cdr3_nt: TGTGCCAGCAGTTTATCGGGACTAGCGGGAGGGTCGGAGTTCTTC

j_call: TRBJ2-7
v_call: TRBV19
d_call: -
clone_size: -
cdr3_aa: CASSRWGSSYEQYF
cdr3_nt: TGTGCCAGTAGTAGGTGGGGCAGCTCCTACGAGCAGTACTTC

j_call: TRBJ1-5
v_call: TRBV6-5
d_call: TRBD1
clone_size: few
cdr3_aa: CASSYDRGRQPQHF
cdr3_nt: TGTGCCAGCAGCTATGACAGGGGTCGGCAGCCCCAGCATTTT

j_call: TRBJ2-3
v_call: TRBV7-9
d_call: TRBD2
clone_size: -
cdr3_aa: CASSPSGGSTDTQYF
cdr3_nt: TGTGCCAGCAGCCCTTCGGGGGGGAGCACAGATACGCAGTATTTT

j_call: TRBJ2-1
v_call: TRBV30
d_call: TRBD2
clone_size: -
cdr3_aa: CAWSAGLAYNEQFF
cdr3_nt: TGTGCCTGGAGTGCGGGACTAGCGTACAATGAGCAGTTCTTC

j_call: TRBJ1-1
v_call: TRBV27
d_call: -
clone_size: -
cdr3_aa: CASSTVGRNTEAFF
cdr3_nt: TGTGCCAGCTCGACGGTGGGGAGGAACACTGAAGCTTTCTTT

j_call: TRBJ1-2
v_call: TRBV27
d_call: TRBD1
clone_size: -
cdr3_aa: CASRPGQNNYGYTF
cdr3_nt: TGTGCCAGCAGACCGGGACAGAATAACTATGGCTACACCTTC

j_call: TRBJ2-1
v_call: TRBV27
d_call: -
clone_size: -
cdr3_aa: CASSGHLSYNEQFF
cdr3_nt: TGTGCCAGCAGTGGACATCTTTCCTACAATGAGCAGTTCTTC

j_call: TRBJ1-3
v_call: TRBV5-1
d_call: -
clone_size: -
cdr3_aa: CASSTGEISGNTIYF
cdr3_nt: TGCGCCAGCAGCACGGGAGAGATCTCTGGAAACACCATATATTTT

j_call: TRBJ2-3
v_call: TRBV7-6
d_call: -
clone_size: -
cdr3_aa: CASSPTSTDTQYF
cdr3_nt: TGTGCCAGCAGCCCGACTAGCACAGATACGCAGTATTTT

j_call: TRBJ2-1
v_call: TRBV10-2
d_call: -
clone_size: -
cdr3_aa: CASSESLLNEQFF
cdr3_nt: TGCGCCAGCAGTGAGTCGCTATTGAATGAGCAGTTCTTC

j_call: TRBJ2-7
v_call: TRBV2
d_call: -
clone_size: -
cdr3_aa: CASSPSYEQYF
cdr3_nt: TGTGCCAGCAGTCCGTCCTACGAGCAGTACTTC

j_call: TRBJ2-1
v_call: TRBV27
d_call: -
clone_size: once
cdr3_aa: CASESTGSQYNEQFF
cdr3_nt: TGTGCCAGCGAGTCGACGGGGAGTCAGTACAATGAGCAGTTCTTC

j_call: TRBJ2-7
v_call: TRBV9
d_call: TRBD1
clone_size: once
cdr3_aa: CASSVEGQGKDEQYF
cdr3_nt: TGTGCCAGCAGCGTAGAGGGACAGGGGAAAGACGAGCAGTACTTC

j_call: TRBJ2-3
v_call: TRBV6-5
d_call: -
clone_size: -
cdr3_aa: CASTTPGGTDTQYF
cdr3_nt: TGTGCCAGCACCACCCCGGGGGGCACAGATACGCAGTATTTT

j_call: TRBJ2-7
v_call: TRBV6-6
d_call: TRBD1
clone_size: -
cdr3_aa: CASSYTGQGSYEQYF
cdr3_nt: TGTGCCAGCAGTTACACAGGACAGGGAAGCTACGAGCAGTACTTC

j_call: TRBJ1-1
v_call: TRBV7-9
d_call: -
clone_size: -
cdr3_aa: CSSSLDRLNTEAFF
cdr3_nt: TGTTCCAGCAGCTTAGACAGATTGAACACTGAAGCTTTCTTT

j_call: TRBJ2-7
v_call: TRBV27
d_call: -
clone_size: few
cdr3_aa: CASIFKEKTAYEQYF
cdr3_nt: TGTGCCAGCATTTTCAAGGAGAAGACGGCATACGAGCAGTACTTC

j_call: TRBJ2-2
v_call: TRBV5-4
d_call: TRBD1
clone_size: -
cdr3_aa: CASSSPDRGPGELFF
cdr3_nt: TGTGCCAGCAGCTCACCCGACAGGGGCCCCGGGGAGCTGTTTTTT

j_call: TRBJ2-3
v_call: TRBV5-1
d_call: TRBD2
clone_size: -
cdr3_aa: CASSPGTSETDTQYF
cdr3_nt: TGCGCCAGCAGCCCGGGGACTAGCGAGACAGATACGCAGTATTTT

j_call: TRBJ2-5
v_call: TRBV7-2
d_call: -
clone_size: -
cdr3_aa: CASSPQTAIQETQYF
cdr3_nt: TGTGCCAGCAGCCCCCAGACAGCGATTCAAGAGACCCAGTACTTC

j_call: TRBJ2-3
v_call: TRBV10-3
d_call: -
clone_size: -
cdr3_aa: CAISGQDTQYF
cdr3_nt: TGTGCCATCAGTGGGCAAGATACGCAGTATTTT

j_call: TRBJ2-5
v_call: TRBV29-1
d_call: -
clone_size: few
cdr3_aa: CSVELTENQETQYF
cdr3_nt: TGCAGCGTTGAATTGACAGAAAACCAAGAGACCCAGTACTTC

j_call: TRBJ1-4
v_call: TRBV28
d_call: -
clone_size: -
cdr3_aa: CASRTRVVGDEKLFF
cdr3_nt: TGTGCCAGCAGGACCCGCGTGGTAGGGGATGAAAAACTGTTTTTT

j_call: TRBJ2-3
v_call: TRBV30
d_call: TRBD2
clone_size: -
cdr3_aa: CAWSVLPGGADTQYF
cdr3_nt: TGTGCCTGGAGTGTCTTACCGGGAGGAGCAGATACGCAGTATTTT

j_call: TRBJ2-3
v_call: TRBV10-3
d_call: TRBD2
clone_size: -
cdr3_aa: CAISGTSGRDTQYF
cdr3_nt: TGTGCCATCAGTGGGACTAGCGGGAGAGATACGCAGTATTTT

j_call: TRBJ2-7
v_call: TRBV18
d_call: TRBD2
clone_size: -
cdr3_aa: CASSPPGTSRAYEQYF
cdr3_nt: TGTGCCAGCTCACCCCCCGGGACTAGTCGGGCCTACGAGCAGTACTTC

j_call: TRBJ1-1
v_call: TRBV9
d_call: -
clone_size: -
cdr3_aa: CASSVGGVVSMNTEAFF
cdr3_nt: TGTGCCAGCAGCGTAGGGGGGGTGGTCAGCATGAACACTGAAGCTTTCTTT

j_call: TRBJ2-3
v_call: TRBV7-3
d_call: -
clone_size: -
cdr3_aa: CASSLRGGSTDTQYF
cdr3_nt: TGTGCCAGCAGCTTAAGGGGGGGCTCCACAGATACGCAGTATTTT